This T cell receptor (beta chain) appears in the sequencing data of a study of blood T cell repertoires in COVID-19. On the study more broadly: There were acute and convalescent COVID-19 samples, and they came from the United States, Italy and Spain.

The germline V and J ends were trimmed by 1 base and 8 bases, with 11 bases remaining between them. Germline assignment: CDR1 LGHNA and CDR2 YSLEER. The CDR3 runs 13 residues. Original analysis: Reference gene primer amplification gave estimated nucleated cell counts. Libraries were prepared by immunoSEQ multiplex PCR; TCRdb keeps only in-frame clonotypes and omits some of them. V, J and clone size are those of that table, while D and trimming were read from the DNA. The table records over 85,000 clones, about 87% of them present only once. This chain connects TRBV4-3 to TRBJ1-2, with TRBD1 as a possible D gene (5 bases). The source of this sequence is a human donor with acute or convalescent COVID-19. The donor label of this sample is uncertain. The sequencing input was peripheral blood. The CDR3 nucleotides are TGCGCCAGCAGCCAAGGGGCAGGGCCGGGCTACACCTTC. This encodes CASSQGAGPGYTF.